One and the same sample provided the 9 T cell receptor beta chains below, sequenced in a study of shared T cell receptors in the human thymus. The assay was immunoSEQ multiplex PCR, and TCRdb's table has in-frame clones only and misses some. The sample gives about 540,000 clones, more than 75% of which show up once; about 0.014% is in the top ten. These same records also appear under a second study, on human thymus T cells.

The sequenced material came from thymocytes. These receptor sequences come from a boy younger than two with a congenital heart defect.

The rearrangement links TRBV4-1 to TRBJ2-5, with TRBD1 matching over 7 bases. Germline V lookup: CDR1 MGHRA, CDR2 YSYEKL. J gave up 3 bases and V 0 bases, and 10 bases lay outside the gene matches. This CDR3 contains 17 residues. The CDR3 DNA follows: TGCGCCAGCAGCCAAGATCGCCGGGTAGGGGGCAAAGAGACCCAGTACTTC. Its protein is CASSQDRRVGGKETQYF.

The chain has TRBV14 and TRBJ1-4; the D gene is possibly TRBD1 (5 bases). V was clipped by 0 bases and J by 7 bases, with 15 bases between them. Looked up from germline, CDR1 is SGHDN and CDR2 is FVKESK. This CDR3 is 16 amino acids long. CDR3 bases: TGTGCCAGCAGCCAAGATGAGAACCGGACAACTGAAAAACTGTTTTTT. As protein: CASSQDENRTTEKLFF.

This CDR3 reads CASSSGVSYYGYTF. The CDR3 region has the DNA TGTGCCAGCAGCTCGGGTGTCAGTTACTATGGCTACACCTTC. This rearrangement joins TRBV7-9 to TRBJ1-2; D uncertain. Germline CDR1 SEHNR, CDR2 FQNEAQ (reference sequence). The CDR3 extends over 14 amino acids. Trimming took 4 bases from V and 3 from J, leaving 12 bases between them. Using reference TRBV7-9 and TRBJ1-2 for the parts outside the CDR3, the full variable domain is DTGVSQNPRHKITKRGQNVTFRCDPISEHNRLYWYRQTLGQGPEFLTYFQNEAQLEKSRLLSDRFSAERPKGSFSTLEIQRTEQGDSAMYLCASSSGVSYYGYTFGSGTRLTVV.

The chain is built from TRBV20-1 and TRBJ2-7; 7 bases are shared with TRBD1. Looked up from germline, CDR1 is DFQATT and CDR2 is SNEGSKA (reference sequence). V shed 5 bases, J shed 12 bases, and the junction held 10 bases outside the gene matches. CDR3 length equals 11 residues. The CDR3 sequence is CSAGRGPFGYF. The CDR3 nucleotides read TGCAGTGCTGGTAGGGGGCCGTTCGGGTACTTC.

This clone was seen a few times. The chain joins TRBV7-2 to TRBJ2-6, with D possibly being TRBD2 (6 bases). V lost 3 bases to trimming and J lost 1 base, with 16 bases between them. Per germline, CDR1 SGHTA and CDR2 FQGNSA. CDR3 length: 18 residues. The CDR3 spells CASSFLASNISGANVLTF. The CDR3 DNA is TGTGCCAGCAGCTTTCTAGCGTCTAACATTTCTGGGGCCAACGTCCTGACTTTC.

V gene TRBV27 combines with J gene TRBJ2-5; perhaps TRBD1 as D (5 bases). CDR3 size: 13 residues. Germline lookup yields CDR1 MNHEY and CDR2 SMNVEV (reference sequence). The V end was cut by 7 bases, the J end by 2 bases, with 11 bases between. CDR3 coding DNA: TGTGCCAGCATTGCGGCAGGGCAAGAGACCCAGTACTTC. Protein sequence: CASIAAGQETQYF.

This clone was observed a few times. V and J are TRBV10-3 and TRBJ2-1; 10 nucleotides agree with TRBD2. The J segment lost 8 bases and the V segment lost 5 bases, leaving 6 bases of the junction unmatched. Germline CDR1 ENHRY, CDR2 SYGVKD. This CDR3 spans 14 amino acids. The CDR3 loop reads CAISSGRAIDEQFF. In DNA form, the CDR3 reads TGTGCCATCAGTAGCGGGAGGGCCATCGATGAGCAGTTCTTC.

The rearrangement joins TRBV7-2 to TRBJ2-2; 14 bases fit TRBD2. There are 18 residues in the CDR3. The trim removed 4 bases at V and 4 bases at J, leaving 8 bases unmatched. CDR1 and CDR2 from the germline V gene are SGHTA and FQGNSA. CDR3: CASSSHETSGRATGELFF. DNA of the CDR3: TGTGCCAGCAGCTCACACGAGACTAGCGGGAGGGCCACCGGGGAGCTGTTTTTT.

CDR3 sequence (DNA): TGCGCCAGCAGTGAGATGTCTAGCCCTGACCCTTCCTACGAGCAGTACTTC. Residues: CASSEMSSPDPSYEQYF. The V call is TRBV10-1, the J call TRBJ2-7; D may be TRBD2 (5 bases). The CDR3 is 17 residues long. With 2 bases removed from V and 1 base from J, the gap between germline ends came to 18 bases. Germline CDR1 WNHNN, CDR2 SYGVQD (reference sequence).